This TCR beta chain was identified in a study of vaccination effects on CD4 cells after COVID-19. Of note for this clone: Its antigen is not identified.

ViraFEST expansion of antigen-specific CD4+ T cells with viral peptide pools preceded sequencing. It was after more than nine days of culture that CD4+ T cells were isolated. None of the vaccinated had previously contracted SARS-CoV-2, and their nucleocapsid antibodies tested negative. The germline CDR1 and CDR2 sequences are MGHDK and SYGVNS. The CDR3 contains 14 residues. V was cut by 7 bases and J by 4 bases, with 14 bases left in between. Clones were read by immunoSEQ multiplex PCR, and TCRdb kept only the in-frame ones, dropping some. The sample records tens of thousands of clones, about 80% being singletons. Study-level points and caveats: Healthy vaccinees showed cross-reactivity with common cold coronaviruses in only 1 of 255 vaccine-induced clones.

The sequence was obtained from a human donor who received a COVID-19 vaccine. This chain joins TRBV25-1 and TRBJ1-3; D unclear. Sequenced here: CD4+ T cells from PBMCs cultured with SARS-CoV-2 spike peptides, sampled before COVID-19 vaccination. Here the CDR3 reads CASNRALDGNTIYF. The DNA of the CDR3 is TGTGCCAGCAACCGGGCGTTAGACGGAAACACCATATATTTT.